This T cell receptor beta chain derives from a study of blood T cell repertoires in COVID-19. Authors' analysis steps: Cell counts per sample came from amplifying reference gene primers. Clones were sequenced by immunoSEQ multiplex PCR, and TCRdb holds only the in-frame ones, with some missing. The V and J calls and the clone size are those of that table, but D and trimming were determined from the DNA. The sample carries about 140,000 clones, roughly 80% recorded once. This clone occurred once. V shed 4 bases and J shed 2 bases, with 11 bases lying between them. Germline V gene sequence: CDR1 GTSNPN, CDR2 SVGIG (reference sequence). The CDR3 length is 13 residues.

The receptor comes from a man between 65 and 85 years old who had recovered from COVID-19. The sequenced sample consisted of peripheral blood. J is TRBJ2-5 and V is TRBV30, with TRBD2 as a possible D gene (6 bases). The CDR3 nucleotides read TGTGCCTGGACCGGGGGAGAACAAGAGACCCAGTACTTC. The encoded protein is CAWTGGEQETQYF.